A selection of T cell receptor beta chains follows, all from one sample in a study of T cell responses to AZD1222 COVID-19 vaccine. Assay: immunoSEQ multiplex PCR; the TCRdb copy retains only in-frame clones and omits some. In the table there are roughly 150,000 clones, 70% to 90% of which are singletons. The sample here was peripheral blood, taken on day 0 of AZD1222 vaccination. These receptors all stem from an adult in good health. The CDR3 runs from the conserved cysteine through the conserved F or W. The D gene is left open where the match is weak. A clone size is listed for some rows: how often the clone was seen (once, few, many), or a class if it is expanded.

DNA: TGTGCCACCCCTTATTTGAGTAGGGCTTTCTTT; CDR3: CATPYLSRAFF; J: TRBJ1-1; size: NA; V: TRBV6-5; D: NA
DNA: TGTGCCAGCAGCGTAGCAAGGACAACAGGGATCGAGCGGGGCTACACCTTC; CDR3: CASSVARTTGIERGYTF; J: TRBJ1-2; size: NA; V: TRBV9; D: NA
DNA: TGCGCCAGCAGCCAAGATCCGGGACGGCTTAATTCACCCCTCCACTTT; CDR3: CASSQDPGRLNSPLHF; J: TRBJ1-6; size: NA; V: TRBV4-3; D: NA
DNA: TGTGCCAGCAGCTCGCCCCTAGGACAACCCAACTATGGCTACACCTTC; CDR3: CASSSPLGQPNYGYTF; J: TRBJ1-2; size: NA; V: TRBV5-6; D: NA
DNA: TGTGCCAGTAGTATAGTCGGGGAGCGCCGGCCCCAGCATTTT; CDR3: CASSIVGERRPQHF; J: TRBJ1-5; size: NA; V: TRBV19; D: NA
DNA: TGTGCCAGCAGTGAACCGGGACAGGGGGTCGCTGAAGCTTTCTTT; CDR3: CASSEPGQGVAEAFF; J: TRBJ1-1; size: NA; V: TRBV2; D: TRBD1
DNA: TGTGCCTGGAGCGAAGTCGGGTATGCTTTCTTT; CDR3: CAWSEVGYAFF; J: TRBJ1-1; size: NA; V: TRBV30; D: NA
DNA: TGCAGCGTTGGGGTGGACAGGTCCTTAGCCAAAAACATTCAGTACTTC; CDR3: CSVGVDRSLAKNIQYF; J: TRBJ2-4; size: NA; V: TRBV29-1; D: TRBD1
DNA: TGTGCCAGCAGCTTAGAGCCGGGCCGGGGATCCTACGAGCAGTACTTC; CDR3: CASSLEPGRGSYEQYF; J: TRBJ2-7; size: NA; V: TRBV11-2; D: NA
DNA: TGTGCCAGTGCCGACAGGGTGAACACTGAAGCTTTCTTT; CDR3: CASADRVNTEAFF; J: TRBJ1-1; size: NA; V: TRBV19; D: TRBD1
DNA: TGTGCCACCAGCAGAGATCGGTACAGTCTTAGCACAGATACGCAGTATTTT; CDR3: CATSRDRYSLSTDTQYF; J: TRBJ2-3; size: NA; V: TRBV15; D: NA
DNA: TGTGCCAGTAACGCAGGAGGGGGCGAGGAGGGCTACACCTTC; CDR3: CASNAGGGEEGYTF; J: TRBJ1-2; size: NA; V: TRBV19; D: TRBD1
DNA: TGTGCCAGCAGCGTAGTATTAGCGGGCACAGATACGCAGTATTTT; CDR3: CASSVVLAGTDTQYF; J: TRBJ2-3; size: NA; V: TRBV9; D: NA
DNA: TGTGCCAGCAGCACGCGGACAGGGGCCATCTACAATGAGCAGTTCTTC; CDR3: CASSTRTGAIYNEQFF; J: TRBJ2-1; size: NA; V: TRBV9; D: TRBD1
DNA: TGTGCCAGCAGTCTCGGACAGGGGAATTCCTATGGCTACACCTTC; CDR3: CASSLGQGNSYGYTF; J: TRBJ1-2; size: NA; V: TRBV27; D: TRBD1
DNA: TGTGCCAGCAGCTTAGAGGTCCCAACTAACACTGAAGCTTTCTTT; CDR3: CASSLEVPTNTEAFF; J: TRBJ1-1; size: NA; V: TRBV7-9; D: NA
DNA: TGTGCCAGCAGTTTATCTAATGTTCTCCAGGAGACCTACGAGCAGTACTTC; CDR3: CASSLSNVLQETYEQYF; J: TRBJ2-7; size: once; V: TRBV27; D: NA
DNA: TGTGCCTGGAGCGGAACTAGCGGGAGTTATGAGCAGTTCTTC; CDR3: CAWSGTSGSYEQFF; J: TRBJ2-1; size: NA; V: TRBV30; D: TRBD2